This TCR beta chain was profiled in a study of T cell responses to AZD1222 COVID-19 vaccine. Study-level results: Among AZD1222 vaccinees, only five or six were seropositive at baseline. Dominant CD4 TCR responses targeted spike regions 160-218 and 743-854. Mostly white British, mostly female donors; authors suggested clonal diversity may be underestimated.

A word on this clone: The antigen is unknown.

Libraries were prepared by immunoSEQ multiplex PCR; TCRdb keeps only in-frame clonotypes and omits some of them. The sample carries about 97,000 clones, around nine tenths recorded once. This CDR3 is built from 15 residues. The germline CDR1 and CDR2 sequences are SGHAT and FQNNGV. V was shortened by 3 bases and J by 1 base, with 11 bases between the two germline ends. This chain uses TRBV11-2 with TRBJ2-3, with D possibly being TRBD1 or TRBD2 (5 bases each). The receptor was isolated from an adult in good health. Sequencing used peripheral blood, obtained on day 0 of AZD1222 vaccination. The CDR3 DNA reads TGTGCCAGCAGCTTCCGGGGCACGGGCACAGATACGCAGTATTTT. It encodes CASSFRGTGTDTQYF.